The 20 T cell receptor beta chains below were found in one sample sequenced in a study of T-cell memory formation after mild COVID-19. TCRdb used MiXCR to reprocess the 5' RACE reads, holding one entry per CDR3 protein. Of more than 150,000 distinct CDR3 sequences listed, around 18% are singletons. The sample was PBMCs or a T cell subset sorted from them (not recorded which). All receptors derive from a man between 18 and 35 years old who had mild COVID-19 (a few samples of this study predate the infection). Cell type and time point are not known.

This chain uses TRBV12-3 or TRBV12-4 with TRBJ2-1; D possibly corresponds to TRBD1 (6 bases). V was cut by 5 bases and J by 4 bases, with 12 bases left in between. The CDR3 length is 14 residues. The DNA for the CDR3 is TGTGCCAGCAGTACAGGGAAAGGGTACAATGAGCAGTTCTTC. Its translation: CASSTGKGYNEQFF.

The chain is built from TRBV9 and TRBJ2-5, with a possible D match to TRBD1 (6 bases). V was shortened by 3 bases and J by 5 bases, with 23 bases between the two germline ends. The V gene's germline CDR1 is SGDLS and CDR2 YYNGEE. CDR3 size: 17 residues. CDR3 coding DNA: TGTGCCAGCAGCGGGAACCAGGGGCAGTTAAGACGGGAGACCCAGTACTTC. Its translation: CASSGNQGQLRRETQYF.

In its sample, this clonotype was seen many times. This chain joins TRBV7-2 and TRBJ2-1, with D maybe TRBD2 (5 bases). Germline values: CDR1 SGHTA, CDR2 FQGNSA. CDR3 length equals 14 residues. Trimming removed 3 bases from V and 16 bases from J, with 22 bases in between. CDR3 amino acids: CASSFVTEVEGVFF. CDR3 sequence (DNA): TGTGCCAGCAGCTTTGTAACTGAGGTTGAGGGTGTTTTCTTC.

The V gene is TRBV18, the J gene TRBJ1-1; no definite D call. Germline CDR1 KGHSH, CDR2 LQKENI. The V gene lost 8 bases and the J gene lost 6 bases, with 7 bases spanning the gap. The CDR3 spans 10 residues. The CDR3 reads CASIRPEAFF. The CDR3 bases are TGTGCCAGCATAAGGCCTGAAGCTTTCTTT.

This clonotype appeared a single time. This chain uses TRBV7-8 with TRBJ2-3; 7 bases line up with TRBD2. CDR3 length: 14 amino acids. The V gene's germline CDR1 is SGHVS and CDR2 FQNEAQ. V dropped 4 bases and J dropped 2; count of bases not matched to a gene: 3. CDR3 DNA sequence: TGTGCCAGCAGCTCTCTAGCGGTCACAGATACGCAGTATTTT. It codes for CASSSLAVTDTQYF.

The CDR3 nucleotides are TGTGCCAGCAGTCTCGGGGCGCGTGATACGCAGTATTTT. Translating gives CASSLGARDTQYF. The chain has TRBV2 and TRBJ2-3; perhaps D is TRBD1 or TRBD2 (5 bases each). CDR1 is SNHLY, CDR2 FYNNEI, per germline. The V end was cut by 5 bases, the J end by 6 bases, with 12 bases between. This CDR3 has 13 amino acids.

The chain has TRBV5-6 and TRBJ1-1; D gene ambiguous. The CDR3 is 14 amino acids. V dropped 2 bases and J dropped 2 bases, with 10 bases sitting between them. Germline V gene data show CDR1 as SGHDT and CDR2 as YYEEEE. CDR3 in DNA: TGTGCCAGCAGCTTTGGACGGAGAAACACTGAAGCTTTCTTT. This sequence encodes CASSFGRRNTEAFF.

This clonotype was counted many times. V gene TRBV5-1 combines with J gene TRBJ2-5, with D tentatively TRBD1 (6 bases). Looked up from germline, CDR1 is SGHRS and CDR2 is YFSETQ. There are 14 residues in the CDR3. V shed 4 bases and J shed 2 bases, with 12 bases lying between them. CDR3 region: CASSARDNQETQYF. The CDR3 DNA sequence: TGCGCCAGCAGCGCACGGGACAATCAAGAGACCCAGTACTTC.

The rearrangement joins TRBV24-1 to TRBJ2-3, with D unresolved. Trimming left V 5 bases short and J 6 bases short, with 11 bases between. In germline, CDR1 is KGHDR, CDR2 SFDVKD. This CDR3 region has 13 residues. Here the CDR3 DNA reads TGTGCCACCAGTGCCTATGGGGTGGATACGCAGTATTTT. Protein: CATSAYGVDTQYF.

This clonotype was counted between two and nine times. The CDR3 DNA follows: TGTGCCAGCAGCCTGACTAGCGGGGTCCCTTATGAGACCCAGTACTTC. Encoded protein: CASSLTSGVPYETQYF. V gene TRBV5-4 combines with J gene TRBJ2-5, with 11 nucleotides matching TRBD2. The CDR3 length is 16 residues. Germline V gives CDR1 SGHNT, CDR2 YYREEE (reference sequence). V dropped 4 bases and J dropped 5; count of bases not matched to a gene: 10.

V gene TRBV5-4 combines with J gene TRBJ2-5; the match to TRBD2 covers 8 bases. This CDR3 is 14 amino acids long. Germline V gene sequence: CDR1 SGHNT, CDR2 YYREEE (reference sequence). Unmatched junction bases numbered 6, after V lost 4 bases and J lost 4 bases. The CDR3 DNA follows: TGTGCCAGCAGCCCCGGGGGGGCCGTAGAGACCCAGTACTTC. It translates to CASSPGGAVETQYF.

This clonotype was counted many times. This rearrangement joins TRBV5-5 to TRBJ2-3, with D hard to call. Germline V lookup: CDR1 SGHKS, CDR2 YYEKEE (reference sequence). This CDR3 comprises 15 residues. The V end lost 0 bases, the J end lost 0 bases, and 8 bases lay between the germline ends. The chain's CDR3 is CASSLGVTSTDTQYF. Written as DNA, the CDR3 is TGTGCCAGCAGCTTGGGGGTAACTAGCACAGATACGCAGTATTTT.

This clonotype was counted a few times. CDR3: CASSFRDNEQFF. The CDR3 coding sequence is TGTGCCAGCAGCTTTCGAGACAATGAGCAGTTCTTC. The gene calls are TRBV5-5 and TRBJ2-1; D not resolved. Trimming left V 2 bases short and J 5 bases short, with 5 bases between. The germline CDR1 and CDR2 sequences are SGHKS and YYEKEE (reference sequence). The CDR3 loop spans 12 amino acids.

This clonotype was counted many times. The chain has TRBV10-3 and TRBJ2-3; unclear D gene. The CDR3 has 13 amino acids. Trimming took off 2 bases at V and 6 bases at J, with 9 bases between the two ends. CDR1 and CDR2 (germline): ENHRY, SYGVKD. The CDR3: CAISEPAADTQYF. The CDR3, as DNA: TGTGCCATCAGTGAGCCCGCTGCTGATACGCAGTATTTT.

The CDR3 region is CSASRGDRIHSPLHF. The CDR3 DNA is TGCAGTGCCAGCAGGGGGGACAGGATTCATTCACCCCTCCACTTT. The chain uses TRBV20-1 and TRBJ1-6; 8 positions match TRBD1. From germline, CDR1 is DFQATT and CDR2 SNEGSKA (reference sequence). CDR3 length equals 15 residues. Trimming cost V 6 bases and J 8 bases; bases outside gene matches: 12.

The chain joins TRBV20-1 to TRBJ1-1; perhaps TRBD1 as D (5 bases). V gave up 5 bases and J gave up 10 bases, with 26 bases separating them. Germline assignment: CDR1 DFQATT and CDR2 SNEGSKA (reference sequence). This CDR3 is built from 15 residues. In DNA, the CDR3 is TGCAGTGCTTCCCGGGGAGGGGAGCGCGCGGAGTTAGCTTTCTTT. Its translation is CSASRGGERAELAFF.

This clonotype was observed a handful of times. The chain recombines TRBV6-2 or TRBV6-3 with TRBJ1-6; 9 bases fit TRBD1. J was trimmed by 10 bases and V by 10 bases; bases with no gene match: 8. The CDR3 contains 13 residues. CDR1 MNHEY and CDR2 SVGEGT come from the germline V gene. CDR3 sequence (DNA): TGTGCCATCGGACAGGGGTCCCTGTCACCCCTCCACTTT. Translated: CAIGQGSLSPLHF.

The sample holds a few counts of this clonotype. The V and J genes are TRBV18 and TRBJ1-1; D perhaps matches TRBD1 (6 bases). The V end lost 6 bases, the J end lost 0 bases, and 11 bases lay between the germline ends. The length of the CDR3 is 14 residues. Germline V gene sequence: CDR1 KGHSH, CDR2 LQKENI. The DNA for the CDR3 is TGTGCCAGCTCCCAACAGGGCCTGAACACTGAAGCTTTCTTT. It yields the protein CASSQQGLNTEAFF.

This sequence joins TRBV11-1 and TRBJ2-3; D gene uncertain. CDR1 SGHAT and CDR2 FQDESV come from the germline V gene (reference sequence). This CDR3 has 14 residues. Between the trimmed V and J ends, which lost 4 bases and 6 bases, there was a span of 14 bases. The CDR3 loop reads CASSSLGHGDTQYF. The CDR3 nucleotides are TGTGCCAGCAGCTCCCTAGGCCACGGGGATACGCAGTATTTT. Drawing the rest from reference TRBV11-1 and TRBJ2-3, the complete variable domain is EAEVAQSPRYKITEKSQAVAFWCDPISGHATLYWYRQILGQGPELLVQFQDESVVDDSQLPKDRFSAERLKGVDSTLKIQPAELGDSAMYLCASSSLGHGDTQYFGPGTRLTVL.

The DNA of the CDR3 is TGTGCCAGCAGCAGACAGGGTCCTAGCTCCTACGAGCAGTACTTC. It specifies CASSRQGPSSYEQYF. The J gene is TRBJ2-7, the V gene TRBV7-2; 7 bases fit TRBD1. Germline CDR1 SGHTA, CDR2 FQGNSA. Losses at the gene ends were 5 bases for V and 0 bases for J; bases not matched to a gene: 7. CDR3 length: 15 amino acids.